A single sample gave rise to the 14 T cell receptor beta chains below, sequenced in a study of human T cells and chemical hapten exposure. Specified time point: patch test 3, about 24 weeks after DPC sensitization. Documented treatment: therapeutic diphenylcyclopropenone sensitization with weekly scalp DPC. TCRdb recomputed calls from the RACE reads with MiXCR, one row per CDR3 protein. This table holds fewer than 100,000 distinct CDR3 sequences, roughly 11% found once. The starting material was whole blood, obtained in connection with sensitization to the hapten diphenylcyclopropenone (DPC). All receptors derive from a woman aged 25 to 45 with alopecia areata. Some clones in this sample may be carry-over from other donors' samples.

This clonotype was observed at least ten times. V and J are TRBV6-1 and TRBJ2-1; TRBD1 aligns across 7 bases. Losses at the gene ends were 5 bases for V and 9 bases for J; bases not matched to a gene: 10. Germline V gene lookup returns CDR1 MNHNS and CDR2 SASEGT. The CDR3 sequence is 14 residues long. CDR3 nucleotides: TGTGCCAGCAGTCCGGGACAGAGGCAGGGTGAGCAGTTCTTC. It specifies CASSPGQRQGEQFF.

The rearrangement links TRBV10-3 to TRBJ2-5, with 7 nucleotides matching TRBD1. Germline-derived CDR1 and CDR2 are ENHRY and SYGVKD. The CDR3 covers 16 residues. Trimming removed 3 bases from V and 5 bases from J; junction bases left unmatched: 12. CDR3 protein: CAISERGTASPETQYF. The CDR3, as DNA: TGTGCCATCAGTGAAAGGGGGACAGCCTCCCCGGAGACCCAGTACTTC.

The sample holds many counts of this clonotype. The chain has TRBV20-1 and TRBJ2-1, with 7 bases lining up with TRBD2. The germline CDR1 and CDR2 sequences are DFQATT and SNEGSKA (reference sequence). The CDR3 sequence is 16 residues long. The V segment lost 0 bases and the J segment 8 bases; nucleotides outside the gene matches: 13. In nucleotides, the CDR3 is TGCAGTGCTAGAGATGGGGGGGTACGACTAACGGATGAGCAGTTCTTC. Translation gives CSARDGGVRLTDEQFF.

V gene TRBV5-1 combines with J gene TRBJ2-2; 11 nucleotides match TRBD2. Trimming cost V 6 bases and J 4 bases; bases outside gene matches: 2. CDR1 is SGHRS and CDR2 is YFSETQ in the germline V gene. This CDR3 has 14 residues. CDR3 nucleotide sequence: TGCGCCAGCATGACTAGCGGGATCACCGGGGAGCTGTTTTTT. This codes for CASMTSGITGELFF.

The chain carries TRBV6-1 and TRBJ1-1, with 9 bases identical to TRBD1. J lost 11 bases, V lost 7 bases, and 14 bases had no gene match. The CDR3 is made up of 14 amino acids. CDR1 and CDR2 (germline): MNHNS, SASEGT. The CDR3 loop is CASNPGQGPRWAFF. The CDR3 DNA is TGTGCCAGCAATCCTGGACAGGGGCCCCGGTGGGCTTTCTTT.

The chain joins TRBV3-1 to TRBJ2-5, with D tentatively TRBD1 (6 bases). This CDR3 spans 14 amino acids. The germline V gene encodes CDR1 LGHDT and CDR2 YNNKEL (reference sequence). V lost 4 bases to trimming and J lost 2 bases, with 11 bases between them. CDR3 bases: TGTGCCAGCAGCCTTAGGACAGCTCAAGAGACCCAGTACTTC. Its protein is CASSLRTAQETQYF.

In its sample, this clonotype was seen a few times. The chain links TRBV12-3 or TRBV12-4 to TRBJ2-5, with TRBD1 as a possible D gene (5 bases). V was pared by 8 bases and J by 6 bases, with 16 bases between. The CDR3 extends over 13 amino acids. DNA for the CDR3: TGTGCCAGCCGCTCAGGGTTTCTCAAGACCCAGTACTTC. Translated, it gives CASRSGFLKTQYF.

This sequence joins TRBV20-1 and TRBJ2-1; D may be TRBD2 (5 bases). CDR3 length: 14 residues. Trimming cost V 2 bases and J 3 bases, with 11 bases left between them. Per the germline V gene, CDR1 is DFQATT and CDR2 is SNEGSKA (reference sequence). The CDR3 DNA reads TGCAGTGCTAGATTGGCAGCGGACTACAATGAGCAGTTCTTC. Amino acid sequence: CSARLAADYNEQFF.

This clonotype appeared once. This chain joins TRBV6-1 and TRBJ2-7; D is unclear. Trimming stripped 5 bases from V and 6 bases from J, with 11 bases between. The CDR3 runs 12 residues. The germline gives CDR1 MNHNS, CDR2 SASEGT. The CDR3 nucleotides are TGTGCCAGCAGTCTGAACATCCCCGAGCAGTACTTC. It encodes CASSLNIPEQYF.

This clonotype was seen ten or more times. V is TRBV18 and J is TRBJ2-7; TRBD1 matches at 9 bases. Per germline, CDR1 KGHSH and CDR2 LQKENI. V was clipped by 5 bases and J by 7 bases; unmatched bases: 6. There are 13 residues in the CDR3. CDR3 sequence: CASSTGTGTEQYF. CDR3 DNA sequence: TGTGCCAGCTCAACCGGGACAGGGACGGAGCAGTACTTC.

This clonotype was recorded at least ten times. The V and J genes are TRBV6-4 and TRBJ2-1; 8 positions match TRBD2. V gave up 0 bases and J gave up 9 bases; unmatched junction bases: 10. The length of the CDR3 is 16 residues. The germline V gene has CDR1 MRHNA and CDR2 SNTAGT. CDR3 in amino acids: CASSDSFTGGPLEQFF. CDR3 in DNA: TGTGCCAGCAGTGACTCTTTCACGGGAGGGCCTCTTGAGCAGTTCTTC.

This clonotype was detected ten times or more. The CDR3 spells CASREQGGNYGYTF. As DNA, the CDR3 is TGTGCCAGCAGGGAACAGGGAGGAAACTATGGCTACACCTTC. The rearrangement joins TRBV12-3 or TRBV12-4 to TRBJ1-2, with D perhaps matching TRBD1 (6 bases). The CDR3 spans 14 residues. Trimming took off 6 bases at V and 2 bases at J, with 13 bases between the two ends.

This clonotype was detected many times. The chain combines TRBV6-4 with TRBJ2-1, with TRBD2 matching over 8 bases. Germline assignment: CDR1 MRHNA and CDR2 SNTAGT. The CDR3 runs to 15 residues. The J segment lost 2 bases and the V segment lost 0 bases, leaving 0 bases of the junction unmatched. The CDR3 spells CASSDSSGAYNEQFF. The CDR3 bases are TGTGCCAGCAGTGACTCTAGCGGGGCCTACAATGAGCAGTTCTTC.

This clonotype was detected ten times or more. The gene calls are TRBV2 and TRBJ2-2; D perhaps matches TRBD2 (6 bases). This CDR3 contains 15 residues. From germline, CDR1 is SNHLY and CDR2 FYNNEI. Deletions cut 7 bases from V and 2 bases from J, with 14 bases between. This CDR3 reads CASKPTGTNTGELFF. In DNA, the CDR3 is TGTGCCAGCAAACCGACCGGGACTAACACCGGGGAGCTGTTTTTT.